A single sample is the source of the 29 T cell receptor beta chains below, sequenced in a study of blood T cells in healthy people across ages. PCR was performed a second time for about 6 to 11 cycles using a sample-barcoded 5' primer and a J-beta primer mix. TCRdb re-called the 5' RACE reads with MiXCR, one entry per CDR3 protein. The sample includes over 700,000 distinct CDR3 sequences, less than 70% seen only once; the top ten take about 42%. Sequenced material: blood. The receptors were gathered from a man older than 75 in good health.

The gene calls are TRBV12-3 or TRBV12-4 and TRBJ2-1; TRBD2 is a possible D gene (5 bases). This CDR3 is 16 amino acids long. V was pared by 4 bases and J by 2 bases, with 15 bases between. CDR3 amino acids: CASSSTREGPYNEQFF. In DNA form, the CDR3 reads TGTGCCAGCAGTTCCACGCGCGAGGGCCCCTACAATGAGCAGTTCTTC.

The chain joins TRBV5-1 to TRBJ2-1; 9 nucleotides agree with TRBD2. CDR3 size: 17 residues. CDR1 SGHRS and CDR2 YFSETQ come from the germline V gene. V was pared by 1 base and J by 7 bases, with 12 bases of the junction left unmatched. In DNA, the CDR3 is TGCGCCAGCAGCTTGACCATAGCGGGAGACCCCTTTAATGAGCAGTTCTTC. Translation gives CASSLTIAGDPFNEQFF.

This clonotype was seen only once. This chain joins TRBV10-3 and TRBJ2-3, with TRBD2 matching 8 bases. The CDR3 extends over 15 amino acids. In germline, CDR1 is ENHRY, CDR2 SYGVKD. Trimming removed 8 bases from V and 4 bases from J; junction bases left unmatched: 11. The CDR3 coding sequence is TGTGCCATCTCCTACGGGGGGGGAGTGGCAGATACGCAGTATTTT. Amino acid sequence: CAISYGGGVADTQYF.

The rearrangement links TRBV10-3 to TRBJ1-6; D remains unclear. The germline CDR1 and CDR2 sequences are ENHRY and SYGVKD. The CDR3 extends over 15 amino acids. Trimming shortened V by 7 bases and J by 8 bases, and 18 bases separated the two germline ends. CDR3 sequence (DNA): TGTGCCATCACGGGGTTGCAGGACGGATATTCACCCCTCCACTTT. Protein product: CAITGLQDGYSPLHF.

The chain is built from TRBV14 and TRBJ1-2; TRBD1 aligns across 7 bases. The CDR3 length is 15 residues. Germline loops: CDR1 SGHDN, CDR2 FVKESK. V was clipped by 4 bases and J by 2 bases; unmatched bases: 7. DNA of the CDR3: TGTGCCAGCAGCCTGAAATTGACAGGGAACTATGGCTACACCTTC. Translating it yields CASSLKLTGNYGYTF.

This clonotype is a singleton in its sample. V usage is TRBV28 and J usage is TRBJ2-5; 7 bases line up with TRBD1. The V segment lost 3 bases and the J segment 11 bases; nucleotides outside the gene matches: 12. The CDR3 runs to 14 residues. CDR1 is MDHEN and CDR2 is SYDVKM in the germline V gene. The CDR3 DNA reads TGTGCCAGCAGTTTTGACAGGGTGTTAGTTGAGCAGTACTTC. Translated: CASSFDRVLVEQYF.

This clonotype was recorded many times. The V and J genes are TRBV20-1 and TRBJ2-1, with 9 positions matching TRBD2. The V gene end was trimmed by 3 bases and the J gene end by 7 bases; junction bases not matched to a gene: 16. Per the germline V gene, CDR1 is DFQATT and CDR2 is SNEGSKA (reference sequence). The CDR3 loop spans 17 amino acids. CDR3 residues: CSASSPGLASSKNEQFF. In DNA, the CDR3 is TGCAGTGCTAGCTCCCCGGGACTAGCTAGTAGTAAGAATGAGCAGTTCTTC.

The rearrangement uses TRBV15 and TRBJ2-1; D is perhaps TRBD2 (5 bases). Germline V gives CDR1 LNHNV, CDR2 YYDKDF (reference sequence). Trimming left V 3 bases short and J 1 base short, with 7 bases between. The CDR3 is made up of 14 amino acids. The DNA for the CDR3 is TGTGCCACCAGCAGGGACTGGTCCTACAATGAGCAGTTCTTC. This sequence encodes CATSRDWSYNEQFF.

V is TRBV5-1 and J is TRBJ2-7; 12 positions match TRBD1. Germline CDR1 is SGHRS and CDR2 is YFSETQ. The CDR3 runs 15 residues. The ends lost 4 bases at V and 4 bases at J; junction bases unmatched: 6. CDR3 bases: TGCGCCAGCAGCCCAGGGACAGGGGGCAGGTACGAGCAGTACTTC. Translation: CASSPGTGGRYEQYF.

In its sample, this clonotype was seen a few times. This chain connects TRBV27 to TRBJ2-3; possible D gene TRBD1, 6 bases. Trimming removed 2 bases from V and 2 bases from J, with 11 bases in between. Germline loops: CDR1 MNHEY, CDR2 SMNVEV (reference sequence). The CDR3 is made up of 15 amino acids. The CDR3 loop reads CASSLRAGATDTQYF. As DNA, the CDR3 is TGTGCCAGCAGTTTAAGGGCAGGGGCCACAGATACGCAGTATTTT.

The rearrangement links TRBV27 to TRBJ1-5, with D possibly matching TRBD1 (5 bases). The V end was cut by 2 bases, the J end by 0 bases, with 17 bases between. Germline CDR1 is MNHEY and CDR2 is SMNVEV (reference sequence). This CDR3 comprises 18 residues. The CDR3 here is CASSLRGTDLYSNQPQHF. The CDR3 DNA reads TGTGCCAGCAGTTTACGAGGGACTGACCTCTATAGCAATCAGCCCCAGCATTTT.

V and J are TRBV28 and TRBJ2-3, with D unclear. Germline CDR1 reads MDHEN; CDR2 reads SYDVKM. The ends were cut back, 10 bases at V and 4 bases at J, with 15 bases in the middle. The CDR3 sequence is 13 residues long. The CDR3 bases are TGTGCCACCTTGACCCGTTCCCCAGATACGCAGTATTTT. Protein product: CATLTRSPDTQYF.

This clonotype was observed at least ten times. The gene calls are TRBV14 and TRBJ1-2, with TRBD1 as a possible D gene (6 bases). The CDR3 is 13 residues long. V was cut by 4 bases and J by 2 bases, with 8 bases left in between. CDR1 is SGHDN and CDR2 is FVKESK in the germline V gene. Here the CDR3 reads CASSRGQNYGYTF. CDR3 in DNA: TGTGCCAGCAGCCGGGGGCAGAACTATGGCTACACCTTC.

The rearrangement uses TRBV12-3 or TRBV12-4 and TRBJ1-4; D uncertain. This CDR3 contains 13 residues. Trimming stripped 3 bases from V and 11 bases from J, with 13 bases between. CDR3 in amino acids: CASSLVEAEKLFF. CDR3 coding DNA: TGTGCCAGCAGTTTGGTGGAGGCCGAGAAACTGTTTTTT.

CDR3 nucleotides: TGTGCCAGCAGCTTAGGTACAGGGGTGAACAATGAGCAGTTCTTC. It specifies CASSLGTGVNNEQFF. The chain has TRBV7-6 and TRBJ2-1; 7 nucleotides line up with TRBD1. The CDR3 spans 15 residues. With V trimmed by 1 base and J by 5 bases, 5 bases remained unmatched. Germline V lookup: CDR1 SGHVS, CDR2 FNYEAQ.

The rearrangement joins TRBV29-1 to TRBJ1-4; 7 bases align to TRBD1. Losses at the gene ends were 7 bases for V and 8 bases for J; bases not matched to a gene: 13. This CDR3 is built from 14 residues. CDR1 and CDR2 (germline): SQVTM, ANQGSEA. CDR3 loop: CSATQGIVSEKLFF. CDR3 DNA sequence: TGCAGCGCCACACAGGGGATCGTTTCGGAAAAACTGTTTTTT.

The chain couples TRBV9 to TRBJ2-7; no clear D. This CDR3 spans 13 amino acids. Trimming took 4 bases from V and 3 from J, leaving 11 bases between them. CDR1 and CDR2 from the germline V gene are SGDLS and YYNGEE. The CDR3 nucleotides are TGTGCCAGCAGCTCCCACGTGGACTACGAGCAGTACTTC. It yields the protein CASSSHVDYEQYF. The whole variable domain, filled in from reference TRBV9 and TRBJ2-7, reads DSGVTQTPKHLITATGQRVTLRCSPRSGDLSVYWYQQSLDQGLQFLIQYYNGEERAKGNILERFSAQQFPDLHSELNLSSLELGDSALYFCASSSHVDYEQYFGPGTRLTVT.

The chain is built from TRBV27 and TRBJ2-5; the D is unclear. The CDR3 runs to 15 residues. Germline CDR1 and CDR2: MNHEY and SMNVEV (reference sequence). V lost 6 bases and J 2 bases, leaving 16 bases between the germline ends. The DNA of the CDR3 is TGTGCCAGCAGCCGCAATTGGGTAGAACAAGAGACCCAGTACTTC. As protein: CASSRNWVEQETQYF.

The genes are TRBV25-1 and TRBJ2-7; TRBD1 agrees at 7 bases. The CDR3 contains 15 residues. Germline V gene data show CDR1 as MGHDK and CDR2 as SYGVNS. Trimming cost V 2 bases and J 9 bases; bases outside gene matches: 13. CDR3 DNA sequence: TGTGCCAGCAGTGAAGACGGACACCCGGCAGGGGGGCAGTACTTC. Translation gives CASSEDGHPAGGQYF.

This rearrangement joins TRBV7-6 to TRBJ1-1; 7 bases align to TRBD1. Unmatched junction bases numbered 3, after V lost 1 base and J lost 4 bases. The CDR3 runs to 14 residues. CDR1 and CDR2 (germline): SGHVS, FNYEAQ. The CDR3 sequence: CASSLGDRATEAFF. For the CDR3, the DNA is TGTGCCAGCAGCTTAGGAGACAGGGCCACTGAAGCTTTCTTT.

The V and J genes are TRBV7-9 and TRBJ2-2; maybe TRBD1 (5 bases). Trimming pared 8 bases from V and 3 bases from J, leaving 10 bases between. In germline, CDR1 is SEHNR, CDR2 FQNEAQ (reference sequence). The CDR3 length is 13 residues. The CDR3 DNA sequence: TGTGCCAGCCAGCTAGGGGACACCGGGGAGCTGTTTTTT. Its translation is CASQLGDTGELFF.

This chain's CDR3 is CASRVGQTQYF. In DNA form, the CDR3 reads TGTGCCAGCAGGGTTGGGCAGACCCAGTACTTC. This chain links TRBV2 with TRBJ2-5; D gene uncertain. The CDR3 has 11 amino acids. The V gene lost 6 bases and the J gene lost 6 bases, with 8 bases spanning the gap. Germline CDR1 reads SNHLY; CDR2 reads FYNNEI.

This chain links TRBV28 with TRBJ2-1; maybe TRBD2 (6 bases). CDR3 length equals 16 residues. Germline-derived CDR1 and CDR2 are MDHEN and SYDVKM. Trimming took off 3 bases at V and 2 bases at J, with 14 bases between the two ends. The CDR3 region has the DNA TGTGCCAGCAGTTTCCCTCGCGGGGTGGCCTACAATGAGCAGTTCTTC. Translated: CASSFPRGVAYNEQFF.

This clonotype came up a few times. The chain links TRBV12-5 to TRBJ2-1, with TRBD2 matching 10 bases. This CDR3 has 18 residues. Trimming at V came to 0 bases and at J to 2 bases, leaving 7 bases not matched to a gene. CDR1 is LGHNT, CDR2 FRNRAP, per germline. CDR3 loop: CASGLVPGLAKTYNEQFF. DNA for the CDR3: TGTGCTAGTGGTTTGGTACCGGGACTAGCGAAAACCTACAATGAGCAGTTCTTC.

CDR3 residues: CASSLGKVRDHVRDEQFF. The CDR3 bases are TGTGCCAGCAGTTTAGGTAAGGTGAGGGACCACGTAAGGGATGAGCAGTTCTTC. V and J are TRBV12-3 or TRBV12-4 and TRBJ2-1; D may be TRBD1 or TRBD2 (5 bases each). CDR3 length: 18 amino acids. Between the trimmed V and J ends, which lost 1 base and 8 bases, there was a span of 24 bases.

This clonotype was recorded only once. The chain uses TRBV3-1 and TRBJ1-6; tentatively, D is TRBD1 (5 bases). V lost 0 bases to trimming and J lost 9 bases, with 12 bases between them. This CDR3 is built from 15 residues. Germline V gene sequence: CDR1 LGHDT, CDR2 YNNKEL (reference sequence). The CDR3 sequence: CASSQDRGEGSPLHF. The CDR3 DNA reads as TGTGCCAGCAGCCAAGATCGGGGGGAAGGTTCACCCCTCCACTTT.

V and J are TRBV28 and TRBJ2-7, with unresolved D. Germline V gene lookup returns CDR1 MDHEN and CDR2 SYDVKM. The germline V and J ends were trimmed by 8 bases and 4 bases, with 18 bases remaining between them. CDR3 length: 14 residues. The CDR3 nucleotides read TGTGCCAGCTCACCCCTTGGACCGATTTACGAGCAGTACTTC. This codes for CASSPLGPIYEQYF.

The chain joins TRBV20-1 to TRBJ1-5; tentative D call: TRBD1 (5 bases). CDR1 is DFQATT, CDR2 SNEGSKA, per germline (reference sequence). The CDR3 is made up of 14 amino acids. V lost 6 bases, J lost 2 bases, and 14 bases lay in between. The CDR3 nucleotides are TGCAGTGCACCCCCTCTGGGGGGCAATCAGCCCCAGCATTTT. Its translation: CSAPPLGGNQPQHF.

This chain uses TRBV7-2 with TRBJ1-3; D possibly corresponds to TRBD1 (6 bases). The CDR3 covers 15 residues. CDR1 and CDR2 from the germline V gene are SGHTA and FQGNSA. Trimming took 1 base from V and 4 from J, leaving 11 bases between them. CDR3 protein: CASSLGGHRGNTIYF. The CDR3 nucleotides are TGTGCCAGCAGCTTAGGGGGACACAGAGGAAACACCATATATTTT.